The clone carrying this T cell receptor (beta chain) was detected many times. This record belongs to a study of blood T cells in healthy people across ages. With each sample, at least 6 micrograms of total RNA were extracted. It was with a sample-barcoded 5' primer and a J-beta primer mix that a second PCR of about 6 to 12 cycles was run. TCRdb reprocessed the 5' RACE reads with MiXCR, giving one entry per CDR3 protein. The sample contains roughly 500,000 distinct CDR3 sequences, 27% of which appear only once. This clonotype was sampled from a woman aged 70-85 years in good health. Sequencing was done on a sample of blood.

Here the CDR3 reads CPWSPEASSPLSGANVLTF. For the CDR3, the DNA is TGTCCCTGGTCGCCGGAGGCCTCATCCCCCCTCTCTGGGGCCAACGTCCTGACTTTC. V gene TRBV12-3 or TRBV12-4 combines with J gene TRBJ2-6; maybe TRBD2 (5 bases). The CDR3 totals 19 residues.